This entry describes one T cell receptor beta chain. Its antigen remains unidentified. This sample was taken from a study of cytotoxic CD8 clonotypes in ibrutinib-treated CLL. Background on the study: Response was recorded as partial in approximately 24 patients and complete in 2; at median roughly 70 months, approximately 14 remained remitted and approximately 12 had progressed.

Broader study findings: Clonotypes that were public were uncommon, and they contracted or stayed stable on treatment. Clonality rose at ibrutinib response, held steady in sustained remission, and fell toward baseline at progression.

Trimming pared 4 bases from V and 4 bases from J, leaving 26 bases between. This CDR3 spans 18 amino acids. Germline lookup yields CDR1 SGHTA and CDR2 FQGNSA. The planned depth of sequencing spanned 1 in 200,000 to 1 in 1 million T cells. The table came from immunoSEQ multiplex PCR; TCRdb's copy has only in-frame clones and leaves some out. The sample includes some 310,000 clones, around four fifths of them seen just once. The V and J genes are TRBV7-2 and TRBJ2-7; either TRBD1 or TRBD2 may supply D (7 bases each). The receptor was isolated from a human donor with chronic lymphocytic leukemia. The specimen comprised PBMCs, sampled before ibrutinib treatment. The CDR3 coding sequence is TGTGCCAGCAGCTCACAATCCAGGGGGGGGCCCCATCTGTACGAGCAGTACTTC. Protein: CASSSQSRGGPHLYEQYF. The whole variable domain, filled in from reference TRBV7-2 and TRBJ2-7, reads GAGVSQSPSNKVTEKGKDVELRCDPISGHTALYWYRQSLGQGLEFLIYFQGNSAPDKSGLPSDRFSAERTGGSVSTLTIQRTQQEDSAVYLCASSSQSRGGPHLYEQYFGPGTRLTVT.